This T cell receptor beta chain was captured in a study of early T cells in non-severe SARS-CoV-2 infection. As for the study in general: Sequenced material consisted of bulk RNA (from unsorted whole blood), and chains were unpaired.

This clonotype was recorded only once. Its antigen is as yet unknown. Study-level points and caveats: Anti-spike CD8 specificities were favored by VDJdb matching, whose results missed private and CD4 specificities.

Unique molecular identifier tags were affixed to discrete cDNA molecules. Via MiXCR, TCRdb re-called the 5' RACE reads, giving one row per CDR3 protein. This sample has tens of thousands of distinct CDR3 sequences, with about 12% found just once. The CDR3 runs 13 residues. Trimming took off 3 bases at V and 8 bases at J, with 14 bases between the two ends. CDR1 and CDR2 from the germline V gene are SQVTM and ANQGSEA. The chain recombines TRBV29-1 with TRBJ2-1; D gene ambiguous. Specimen: whole blood. The sequence derives from an adult who was a healthcare worker with PCR-confirmed SARS-CoV-2 infection or an uninfected control (not recorded which). The CDR3 region has the DNA TGCAGCGTTGATACGGTCCTCGCCGATGAGCAGTTCTTC. Its translation is CSVDTVLADEQFF.